Following are 10 T cell receptor beta chains from one sample sequenced in a study of patients and donors after allogeneic stem cell transplantation (dated by TCRdb to about 2020). Library preparation employed RT-PCR. The reads were generated on a NextSeq 550. Using fastp trimming at Q25 and MiXCR clonotype assembly, TCRdb reanalyzed the public sequencing data and kept in-frame beta chains. Each CDR3 protein gets just one entry, which takes the most common genes and DNA from the rows behind it. The sample profile shows around 200,000 distinct CDR3 sequences; about 38% of them were found once. 11% of the sample is in the top ten clones. Input material: blood, either unsorted or a sorted T cell fraction (not recorded which). The receptors stem from a human donor who was either an allogeneic HSCT recipient or a stem cell or donor lymphocyte infusion donor (not recorded which). It is not recorded whose cells these are; they may come from a transplant donor.

This rearrangement joins TRBV5-1 to TRBJ1-1; D is possibly TRBD1 (6 bases). CDR3 length: 15 amino acids. Deletions cut 6 bases from V and 5 bases from J, with 20 bases between. CDR1 and CDR2 (germline): SGHRS, YFSETQ. The DNA of the CDR3 is TGCGCCAGCAACCCATTGCAGGGGATGGGTACTGAAGCTTTCTTT. Translation: CASNPLQGMGTEAFF.

The chain couples TRBV7-9 to TRBJ2-1; the D is unclear. The CDR3 length is 13 residues. Germline CDR1 and CDR2: SEHNR and FQNEAQ (reference sequence). V lost 5 bases to trimming and J lost 3 bases, with 8 bases between them. The CDR3 nucleotides are TGTGCCAGCAGCCCAGACCTCTACAATGAGCAGTTCTTC. This translates into CASSPDLYNEQFF. The full variable domain, in which reference TRBV7-9 and TRBJ2-1 provide the parts outside the CDR3, is DTGVSQNPRHKITKRGQNVTFRCDPISEHNRLYWYRQTLGQGPEFLTYFQNEAQLEKSRLLSDRFSAERPKGSFSTLEIQRTEQGDSAMYLCASSPDLYNEQFFGPGTRLTVL.

This clonotype was detected only a few times. V usage is TRBV7-6 and J usage is TRBJ1-4, with TRBD1 matching 9 bases. This CDR3 is 15 amino acids long. CDR1 is SGHVS, CDR2 FNYEAQ, per germline. V was pared by 5 bases and J by 8 bases, with 9 bases of the junction left unmatched. The chain's CDR3 is CASSELWDRAEKLFF. The CDR3 region has the DNA TGTGCCAGCAGCGAATTGTGGGACAGGGCCGAAAAACTGTTTTTT.

The chain couples TRBV18 to TRBJ1-2; TRBD1 matches at 9 bases. Germline V lookup: CDR1 KGHSH, CDR2 LQKENI. V gave up 1 base and J gave up 11 bases; unmatched junction bases: 17. The CDR3 sequence is 17 residues long. This CDR3 reads CASSPRGTGSSTPSYTF. CDR3 DNA sequence: TGTGCCAGCTCACCACGGGGGACAGGGAGTTCGACTCCAAGTTACACCTTC.

This clonotype was picked up a small number of times. V and J are TRBV10-3 and TRBJ1-3, with D maybe TRBD1 (5 bases). Between the trimmed V and J ends, which lost 4 bases and 3 bases, there was a span of 19 bases. Germline lookup yields CDR1 ENHRY and CDR2 SYGVKD. The CDR3 totals 17 residues. The CDR3 DNA is TGTGCCATCAGTGCCTCCGGGACTTTAAGGCGTGGAAACACCATATATTTT. This gives the protein CAISASGTLRRGNTIYF.

V and J are TRBV5-6 and TRBJ2-3, with D tentatively TRBD1 (6 bases). CDR1 is SGHDT and CDR2 is YYEEEE in the germline V gene. The ends were cut back, 4 bases at V and 3 bases at J, with 12 bases in the middle. The CDR3 has 14 residues. The CDR3 nucleotides read TGTGCCAGCAGCCCGGGGACAACTACAGATACGCAGTATTTT. Encoded protein: CASSPGTTTDTQYF.

The V call is TRBV30, the J call TRBJ1-6; D is undetermined. The CDR3 totals 16 residues. V lost 0 bases to trimming and J lost 0 bases, with 9 bases between them. CDR1 GTSNPN and CDR2 SVGIG come from the germline V gene (reference sequence). CDR3 in DNA: TGTGCCTGGAGTGTGAGGCGAAGCTCCTATAATTCACCCCTCCACTTT. This sequence encodes CAWSVRRSSYNSPLHF.

V usage is TRBV20-1 and J usage is TRBJ2-1, with 10 nucleotides matching TRBD2. The CDR3 extends over 15 amino acids. In germline, CDR1 is DFQATT, CDR2 SNEGSKA (reference sequence). J lost 7 bases, V lost 5 bases, and 11 bases had no gene match. The CDR3, as DNA: TGCAGTGCTCAGACAAGCGGGGGGGTGAGAAATGAGCAGTTCTTC. It codes for CSAQTSGGVRNEQFF.

The V gene is TRBV20-1, the J gene TRBJ1-2; unclear D gene. V was clipped by 5 bases and J by 6 bases, with 4 bases between them. The CDR3 sequence is 9 residues long. CDR1 is DFQATT and CDR2 is SNEGSKA in the germline V gene (reference sequence). The CDR3 loop is CSARDGYTF. Written as DNA, the CDR3 is TGCAGTGCTCGGGATGGCTACACCTTC.

This clonotype was counted at least ten times. V is TRBV20-1 and J is TRBJ1-1; TRBD1 might be the D (6 bases). The CDR3 runs to 14 residues. The V end was cut by 6 bases, the J end by 3 bases, with 17 bases between. The germline V gene encodes CDR1 DFQATT and CDR2 SNEGSKA (reference sequence). The CDR3 protein is CSARIGGIDTEAFF. The CDR3 DNA reads as TGCAGTGCGCGAATAGGGGGGATCGACACTGAAGCTTTCTTT.